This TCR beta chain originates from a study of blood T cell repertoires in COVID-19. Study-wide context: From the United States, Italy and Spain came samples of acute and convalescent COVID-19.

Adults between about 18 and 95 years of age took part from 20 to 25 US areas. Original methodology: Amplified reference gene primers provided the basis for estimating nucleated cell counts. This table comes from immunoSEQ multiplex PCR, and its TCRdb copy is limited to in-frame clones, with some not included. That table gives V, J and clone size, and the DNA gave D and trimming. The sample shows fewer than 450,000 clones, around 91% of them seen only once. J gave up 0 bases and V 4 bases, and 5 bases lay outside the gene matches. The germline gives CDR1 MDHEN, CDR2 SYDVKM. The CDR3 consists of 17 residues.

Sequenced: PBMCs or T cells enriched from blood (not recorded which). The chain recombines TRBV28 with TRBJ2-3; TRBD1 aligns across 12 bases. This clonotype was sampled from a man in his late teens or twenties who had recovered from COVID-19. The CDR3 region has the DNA TGTGCCAGCAGTTCGGGACAGGGGGCCTTTAGCACAGATACGCAGTATTTT. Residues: CASSSGQGAFSTDTQYF.